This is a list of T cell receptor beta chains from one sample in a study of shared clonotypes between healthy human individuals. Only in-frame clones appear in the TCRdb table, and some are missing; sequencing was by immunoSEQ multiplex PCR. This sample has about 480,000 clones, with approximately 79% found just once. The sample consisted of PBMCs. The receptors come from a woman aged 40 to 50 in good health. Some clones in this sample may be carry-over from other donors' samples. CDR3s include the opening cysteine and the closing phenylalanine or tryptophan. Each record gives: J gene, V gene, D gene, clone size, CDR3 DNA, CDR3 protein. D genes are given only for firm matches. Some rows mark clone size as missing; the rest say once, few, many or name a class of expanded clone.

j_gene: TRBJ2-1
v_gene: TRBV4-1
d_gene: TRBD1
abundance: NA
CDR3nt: TGCGCCAGCAGCCAAGTCAGGGGGTATCTGGGGAATGAGCAGTTCTTC
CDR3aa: CASSQVRGYLGNEQFF

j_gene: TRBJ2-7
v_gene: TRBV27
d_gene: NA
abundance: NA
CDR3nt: TGTGCCAGCAGTTACAAAGCGGGTGCCTACGAGCAGTACTTC
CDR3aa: CASSYKAGAYEQYF

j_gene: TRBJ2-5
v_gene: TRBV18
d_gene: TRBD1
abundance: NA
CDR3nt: TGTGCCAGCTCACCAGAGACAGGGGTCGAAGAGACCCAGTACTTC
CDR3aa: CASSPETGVEETQYF

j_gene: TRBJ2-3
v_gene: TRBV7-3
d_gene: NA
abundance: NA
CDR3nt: TGTGCCAGCAGCTTAGCAGGGGGAGGCTTCACAGATACGCAGTATTTT
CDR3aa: CASSLAGGGFTDTQYF

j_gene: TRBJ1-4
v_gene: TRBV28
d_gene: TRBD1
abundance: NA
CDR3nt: TGTGCCAGCAGATGGACAGGGAATAATGAAAAACTGTTTTTT
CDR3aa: CASRWTGNNEKLFF

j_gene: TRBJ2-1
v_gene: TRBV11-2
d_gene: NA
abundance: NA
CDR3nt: TGTGCCAGCCGACATACCCCAAACAATGAGCAGTTCTTC
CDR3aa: CASRHTPNNEQFF

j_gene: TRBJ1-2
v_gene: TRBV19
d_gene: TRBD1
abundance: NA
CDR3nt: TGTGCCAGTAGTCCCCCGGGGAGGGGGCATGTTTCTGGCTACACCTTC
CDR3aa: CASSPPGRGHVSGYTF

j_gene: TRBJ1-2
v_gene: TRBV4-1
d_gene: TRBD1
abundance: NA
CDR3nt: TGCGCCAGCAGCAAAACAGGGGGCTCGGGGTATGGCTACACCTTC
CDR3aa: CASSKTGGSGYGYTF

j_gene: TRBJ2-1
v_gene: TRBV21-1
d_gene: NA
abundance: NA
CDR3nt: TGTGCCAGCAGCAAAGTAGTGGCGGGAGCCCACAATGAGCAGTTCTTC
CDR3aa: CASSKVVAGAHNEQFF

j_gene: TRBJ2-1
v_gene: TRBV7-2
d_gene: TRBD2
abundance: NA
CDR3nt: TGTGCCAGCAGCTTCGTCCTAGCGGGAGGGTATGAGCAGTTCTTC
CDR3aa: CASSFVLAGGYEQFF

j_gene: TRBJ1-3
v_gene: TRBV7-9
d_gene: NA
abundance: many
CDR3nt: TGTGCCAGCAGCCAGGGAGTGGCTGGAAACACCATATATTTT
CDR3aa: CASSQGVAGNTIYF

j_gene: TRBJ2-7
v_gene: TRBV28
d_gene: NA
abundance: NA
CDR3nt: TGTGCCAGCACCGGGCTCTACGAGCAGTACTTC
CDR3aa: CASTGLYEQYF

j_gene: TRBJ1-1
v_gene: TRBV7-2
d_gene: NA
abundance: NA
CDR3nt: TGTGCCAGCAGCTTAGTTGGGACACCTATGAACACTGAAGCTTTCTTT
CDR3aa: CASSLVGTPMNTEAFF

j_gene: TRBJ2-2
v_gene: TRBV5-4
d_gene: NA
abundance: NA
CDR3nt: TGTGCCAGCAGCTTGGAGGCTTACACCGGGGAGCTGTTTTTT
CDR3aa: CASSLEAYTGELFF

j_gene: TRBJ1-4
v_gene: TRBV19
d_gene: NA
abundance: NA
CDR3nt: TGTGCCAGTACAGGGGCGGACGAAAAACTGTTTTTT
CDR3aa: CASTGADEKLFF

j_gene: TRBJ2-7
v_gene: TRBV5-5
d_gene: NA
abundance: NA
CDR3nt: TGTGCCAGCAGCTTGGATGGGTACTCTAGCTCCTACGAGCAGTACTTC
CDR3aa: CASSLDGYSSSYEQYF

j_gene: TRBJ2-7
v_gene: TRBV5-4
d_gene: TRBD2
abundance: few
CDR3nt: TGTGCCAGCACCATTTGGACTAGCGGGAGCGACGAGCAGTACTTC
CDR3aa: CASTIWTSGSDEQYF

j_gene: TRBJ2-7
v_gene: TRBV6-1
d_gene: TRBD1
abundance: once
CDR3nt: TGTGCCAGCAGCCTAGGGACAGGGGGTTACGAGCAGTACTTC
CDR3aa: CASSLGTGGYEQYF

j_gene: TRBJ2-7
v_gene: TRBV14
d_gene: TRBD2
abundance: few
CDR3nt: TGTGCCAGCAGTCTTACTAGCGGGGCCTACGAGCAGTACTTC
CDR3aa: CASSLTSGAYEQYF

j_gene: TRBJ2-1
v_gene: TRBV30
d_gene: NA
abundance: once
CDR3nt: TGTGCCTGGAGTGTACGGGGGCGGCTCACCTACAATGAGCAGTTCTTC
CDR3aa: CAWSVRGRLTYNEQFF

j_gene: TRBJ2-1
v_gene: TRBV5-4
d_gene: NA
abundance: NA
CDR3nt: TGTGCCAGCGGGTCTCCTAGCGCCTCCTACAATGAGCAGTTCTTC
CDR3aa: CASGSPSASYNEQFF